This TCR beta chain was sequenced in a study of shared T cell receptors in the human thymus. V lost 6 bases, J lost 5 bases, and 9 bases stayed unmatched. The CDR3 runs 15 residues. Germline loops: CDR1 MNHNS, CDR2 SASEGT. Measured with immunoSEQ multiplex PCR; TCRdb has only the in-frame clones, and not every one. The table lists roughly 550,000 clones, 70% to 80% of them singletons. This sample also appeared in a second study, on human thymus T cells. That study adds: All donors were healthy Finnish infants who were undergoing corrective surgery to treat congenital heart defects. A high degree of thymic repertoire overlap among unrelated individuals was reported in related research.

The chain joins TRBV6-1 to TRBJ1-3, with 8 positions matching TRBD1. The sample consisted of thymocytes. This TCR was sampled from a boy younger than two with a congenital heart defect. The CDR3 loop is CASRSDRVLRNTIYF. CDR3 coding DNA: TGTGCCAGCAGATCGGACAGGGTGCTGCGAAACACCATATATTTT.